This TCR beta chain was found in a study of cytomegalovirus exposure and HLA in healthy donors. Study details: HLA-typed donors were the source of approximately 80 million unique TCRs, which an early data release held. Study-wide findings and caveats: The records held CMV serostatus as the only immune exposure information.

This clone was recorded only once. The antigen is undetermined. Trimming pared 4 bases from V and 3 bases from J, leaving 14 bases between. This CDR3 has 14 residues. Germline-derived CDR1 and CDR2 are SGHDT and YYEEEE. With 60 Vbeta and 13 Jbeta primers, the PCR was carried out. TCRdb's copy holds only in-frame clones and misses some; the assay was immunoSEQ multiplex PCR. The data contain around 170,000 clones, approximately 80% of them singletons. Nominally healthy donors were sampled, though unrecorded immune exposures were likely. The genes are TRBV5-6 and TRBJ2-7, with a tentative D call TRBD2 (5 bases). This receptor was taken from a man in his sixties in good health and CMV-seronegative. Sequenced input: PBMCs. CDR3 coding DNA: TGTGCCAGCAGCCGGGTAGCGCGGTTCTACGAGCAGTACTTC. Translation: CASSRVARFYEQYF. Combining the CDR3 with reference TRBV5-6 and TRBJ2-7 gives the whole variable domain DAGVTQSPTHLIKTRGQQVTLRCSPKSGHDTVSWYQQALGQGPQFIFQYYEEEERQRGNFPDRFSGHQFPNYSSELNVNALLLGDSALYLCASSRVARFYEQYFGPGTRLTVT.